This T cell receptor (beta chain) was identified during a study of blood T cell repertoires in COVID-19. The wider study: The samples span acute and convalescent COVID-19 from the United States, Italy and Spain.

The protocol was immunoSEQ multiplex PCR, while the TCRdb copy is restricted to in-frame clones and leaves out a portion. In the table there are about half a million clones, 85% to 90% of which are singletons. The CDR3 extends over 17 amino acids. V lost 1 base, J lost 3 bases, and 4 bases stayed unmatched. Germline V gives CDR1 LNHDA, CDR2 SQIVND (reference sequence). Seattle patient enrollment occurred during active infection, with longitudinal follow-up thereafter. Sequenced sample: peripheral blood. The TCR was taken from a man between 18 and 35 years old with COVID-19, enrolled during active disease. The chain is built from TRBV19 and TRBJ2-2; 11 bases are a match to TRBD2. CDR3 nucleotide sequence: TGTGCCAGTAGTATAGGCACTAGCGGGAGATACACCGGGGAGCTGTTTTTT. Its translation is CASSIGTSGRYTGELFF.